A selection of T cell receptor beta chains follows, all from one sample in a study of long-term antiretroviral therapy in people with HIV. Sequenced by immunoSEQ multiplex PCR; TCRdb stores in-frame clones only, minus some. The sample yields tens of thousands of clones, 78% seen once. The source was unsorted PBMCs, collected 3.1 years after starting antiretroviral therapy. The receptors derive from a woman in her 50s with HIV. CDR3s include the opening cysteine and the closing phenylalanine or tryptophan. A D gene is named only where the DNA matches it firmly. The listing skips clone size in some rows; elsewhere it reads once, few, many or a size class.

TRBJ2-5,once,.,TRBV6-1,CASSSGRLQETQYF,TGTGCCAGCAGCTCCGGACGGCTCCAAGAGACCCAGTACTTC
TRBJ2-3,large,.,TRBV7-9,CASSGPTSRSTDTQYF,TGTGCCAGCAGCGGCCCGACTAGTCGTAGCACAGATACGCAGTATTTT
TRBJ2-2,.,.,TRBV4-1,CASSQESAVGTGELFF,TGCGCCAGCAGCCAAGAATCGGCCGTAGGTACCGGGGAGCTGTTTTTT
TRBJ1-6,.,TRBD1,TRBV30,CAWSVQGAYNSPLHF,TGTGCCTGGAGTGTACAGGGGGCCTATAATTCACCCCTCCACTTT
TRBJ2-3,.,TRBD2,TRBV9,CASSVEIAGAADTQYF,TGTGCCAGCAGCGTAGAGATAGCGGGGGCCGCAGATACGCAGTATTTT
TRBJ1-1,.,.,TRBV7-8,CASSFGGMNTEAFF,TGTGCCAGCAGCTTTGGTGGCATGAACACTGAAGCTTTCTTT
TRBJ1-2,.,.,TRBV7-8,CASTSSGGHYGYTF,TGTGCCAGCACCTCATCGGGTGGGCACTATGGCTACACCTTC
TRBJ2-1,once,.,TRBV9,CASSVDSAVDEQFF,TGTGCCAGCAGCGTAGATAGCGCCGTGGATGAGCAGTTCTTC
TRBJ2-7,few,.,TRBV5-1,CASSLDGGYEQYF,TGCGCCAGCAGCCTCGACGGGGGCTACGAGCAGTACTTC
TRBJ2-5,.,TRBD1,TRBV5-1,CASSLGQGQTQYF,TGCGCCAGCAGCTTGGGACAGGGCCAGACCCAGTACTTC
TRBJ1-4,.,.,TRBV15,CATSSLRDEKLFF,TGTGCCACCAGCAGTCTCCGTGATGAAAAACTGTTTTTT
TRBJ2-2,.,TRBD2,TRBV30,CAWRGEGRDTGELFF,TGTGCCTGGAGAGGGGAGGGTAGGGACACCGGGGAGCTGTTTTTT
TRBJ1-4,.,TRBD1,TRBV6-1,CASRGGREREKLFF,TGTGCCAGCCGAGGGGGCAGGGAAAGGGAAAAACTGTTTTTT
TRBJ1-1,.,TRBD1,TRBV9,CASSVEAGTAEAFF,TGTGCCAGCAGCGTAGAAGCGGGGACAGCTGAAGCTTTCTTT
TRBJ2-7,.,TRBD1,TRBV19,CASSFTGAHEQYF,TGTGCCAGTAGTTTTACAGGGGCCCACGAGCAGTACTTC
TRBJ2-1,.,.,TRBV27,CASSHRAGGNEQFF,TGTGCCAGCAGCCACAGGGCCGGTGGTAATGAGCAGTTCTTC
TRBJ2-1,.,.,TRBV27,CASSLAGINEQFF,TGTGCCAGCAGTTTAGCGGGGATTAATGAGCAGTTCTTC
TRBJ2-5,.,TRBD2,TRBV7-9,CASSLGLAGANQETQYF,TGTGCCAGCAGCTTGGGACTAGCGGGGGCCAACCAAGAGACCCAGTACTTC
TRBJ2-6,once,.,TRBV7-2,CASSFLGQYSGANVLTF,TGTGCCAGCAGCTTTTTAGGACAGTACTCTGGGGCCAACGTCCTGACTTTC
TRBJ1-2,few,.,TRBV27,CASSPTQGLKWNYGYTF,TGTGCCAGCAGTCCCACACAGGGATTGAAGTGGAACTATGGCTACACCTTC
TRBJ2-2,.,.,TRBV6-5,CASSYYGGNTGELFF,TGTGCCAGCAGTTACTATGGAGGAAACACCGGGGAGCTGTTTTTT
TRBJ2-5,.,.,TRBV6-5,CASRKPGVQETQYF,TGTGCCAGCAGAAAGCCGGGAGTCCAAGAGACCCAGTACTTC
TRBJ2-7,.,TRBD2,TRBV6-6,CASSYQLAGTYEQYF,TGTGCCAGCAGTTACCAATTAGCGGGGACCTACGAGCAGTACTTC
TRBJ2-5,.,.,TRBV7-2,CASSLGRIFQETQYF,TGTGCCAGCAGCTTAGGACGGATCTTCCAAGAGACCCAGTACTTC
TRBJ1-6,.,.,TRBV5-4,CASSRPEPGSPLHF,TGTGCCAGCAGCCGTCCGGAACCGGGTTCACCCCTCCACTTT
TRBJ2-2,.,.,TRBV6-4,CASRGPGELFF,TGTGCCAGCAGGGGACCCGGGGAGCTGTTTTTT
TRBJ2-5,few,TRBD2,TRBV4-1,CASSPGLTFQETQYF,TGCGCCAGCAGTCCGGGACTAACCTTCCAAGAGACCCAGTACTTC
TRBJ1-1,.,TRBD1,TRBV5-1,CASRKDDRASEAFF,TGCGCCAGCAGAAAAGATGACAGGGCCTCTGAAGCTTTCTTT
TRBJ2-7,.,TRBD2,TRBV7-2,CASSLAGGGVYEQYF,TGTGCCAGCAGCTTAGCGGGGGGGGGTGTCTACGAGCAGTACTTC
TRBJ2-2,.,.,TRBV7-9,CASSLSGAPGELFF,TGTGCCAGCAGCTTATCGGGGGCCCCCGGGGAGCTGTTTTTT
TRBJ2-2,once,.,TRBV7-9,CASSVGTGELFF,TGTGCCAGCAGTGTAGGCACCGGGGAGCTGTTTTTT
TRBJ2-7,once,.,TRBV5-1,CASSGGWYEQYF,TGCGCCAGCAGCGGCGGTTGGTACGAGCAGTACTTC
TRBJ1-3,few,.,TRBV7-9,CASSLGGAGNTIYF,TGTGCCAGCAGCTTAGGGGGAGCTGGAAACACCATATATTTT
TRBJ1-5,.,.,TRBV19,CASSLGGGNQPQHF,TGTGCCAGTAGTTTAGGTGGGGGCAATCAGCCCCAGCATTTT
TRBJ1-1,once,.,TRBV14,CASSQRGGGDTEAFF,TGTGCCAGCAGCCAAAGAGGGGGAGGGGACACTGAAGCTTTCTTT
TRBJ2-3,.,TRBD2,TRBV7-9,CASSLARLAGVDTQYF,TGTGCCAGCAGCTTAGCGCGATTAGCGGGGGTCGATACGCAGTATTTT
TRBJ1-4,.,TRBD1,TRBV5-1,CASSPGTGNEKLFF,TGCGCCAGCAGCCCTGGGACAGGAAATGAAAAACTGTTTTTT